This T cell receptor beta chain was recovered during a study of OX40 agonist ivuxolimab in advanced cancers. Study overall: The study gave patients intravenous ivuxolimab at 0.01 to 10 mg/kg every 2 weeks. Melanoma, hepatocellular carcinoma, head and neck or renal cell cancer occurred in dose-escalation patients. One hepatocellular carcinoma and two cutaneous melanoma patients partially responded.

The CDR3 consists of 15 residues. Germline V gene sequence: CDR1 LNHNV, CDR2 YYDKDF (reference sequence). V lost 7 bases, J lost 2 bases, and 15 bases lay in between. Study results and limitations: Low levels of normalized T-cell clonal expansion also appeared in some nonresponders.

Sequenced by immunoSEQ multiplex PCR; TCRdb stores in-frame clones only, minus some. This table has more than 55,000 clones, less than 85% appearing once. With respect to this clone: Its matching antigen is unknown.

The input for sequencing was CD4+ or CD8+ T cells sorted from blood, taken in a trial of the OX40 agonist ivuxolimab. This TCR was sampled from an adult with an advanced solid tumor such as melanoma, head and neck, liver or kidney cancer. The chain joins TRBV15 to TRBJ1-5; D may be TRBD1 (5 bases). CDR3 bases: TGTGCCACCAAGGAGGGGTCGGTGGGCAATCAGCCCCAGCATTTT. Protein product: CATKEGSVGNQPQHF. Supplemented by reference TRBV15 and TRBJ1-5, the full variable domain reads DAMVIQNPRYQVTQFGKPVTLSCSQTLNHNVMYWYQQKSSQAPKLLFHYYDKDFNNEADTPDNFQSRRPNTSFCFLDIRSPGLGDTAMYLCATKEGSVGNQPQHFGDGTRLSIL.